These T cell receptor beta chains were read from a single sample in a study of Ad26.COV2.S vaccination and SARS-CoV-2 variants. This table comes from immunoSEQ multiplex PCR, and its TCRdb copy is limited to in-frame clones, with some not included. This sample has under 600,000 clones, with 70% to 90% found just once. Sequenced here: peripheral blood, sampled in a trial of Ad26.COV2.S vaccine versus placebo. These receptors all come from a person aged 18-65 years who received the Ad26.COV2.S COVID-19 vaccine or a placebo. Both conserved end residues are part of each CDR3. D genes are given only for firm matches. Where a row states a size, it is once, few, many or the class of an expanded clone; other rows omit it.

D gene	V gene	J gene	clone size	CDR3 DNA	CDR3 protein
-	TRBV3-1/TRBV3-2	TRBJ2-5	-	TGTGCCAGCAGCCAAGAGTTCGGGTACCAAGAGACCCAGTACTTC	CASSQEFGYQETQYF
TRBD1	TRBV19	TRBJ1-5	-	TGTGCCAGTAGCTCGGGACAGAATAGCAATCAGCCCCAGCATTTT	CASSSGQNSNQPQHF
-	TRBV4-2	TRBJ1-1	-	TGTGCCAGCAGCCAAGAGGCGTCCGCCGGGGAAGCTTTCTTT	CASSQEASAGEAFF
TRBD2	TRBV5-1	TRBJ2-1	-	TGCGCCAGCAGCCCCCGACTAGCGGTTACCTACAATGAGCAGTTCTTC	CASSPRLAVTYNEQFF
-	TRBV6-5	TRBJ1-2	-	TGTGCCAGCAGTTACTCGGCAGCCTTCCCCTATGGCTACACCTTC	CASSYSAAFPYGYTF
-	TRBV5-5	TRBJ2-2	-	TGTGCCAGCAGCTTAACCACCGGGGAGCTGTTTTTT	CASSLTTGELFF
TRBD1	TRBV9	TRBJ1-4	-	TGTGCCAGCAGCGGACAGGGAAGAAGTGCAAATGAAAAACTGTTTTTT	CASSGQGRSANEKLFF
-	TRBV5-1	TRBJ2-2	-	TGCGCCAGCAGCTTAGCGGGCCTGAACACCGGGGAGCTGTTTTTT	CASSLAGLNTGELFF
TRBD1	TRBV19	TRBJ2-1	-	TGTGCCAGTAGTGCCTCCGGGACAGGGGGCTCGTTTAGGCAGTTCTTC	CASSASGTGGSFRQFF
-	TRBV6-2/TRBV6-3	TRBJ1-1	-	TGTGCCAGCAGTTACGGCAGCTTGAACACTGAAGCTTTCTTT	CASSYGSLNTEAFF
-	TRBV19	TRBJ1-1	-	TGTGCCAGTAGTCCAACAGGGTCCGACACTGAAGCTTTCTTT	CASSPTGSDTEAFF
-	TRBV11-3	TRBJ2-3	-	TGTGCCAGCAGCTTAGGAGTAGGCGCTAGCACAGATACGCAGTATTTT	CASSLGVGASTDTQYF
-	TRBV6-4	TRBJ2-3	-	TGTGCCAGCAGGCACCAGGGCCCCAACACAGATACGCAGTATTTT	CASRHQGPNTDTQYF
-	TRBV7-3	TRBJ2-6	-	TGTGCCAGCAGCCAGTGCTCAGACGCTTACAAAGTCGGGAACGTCCTGACTTTC	CASSQCSDAYKVGNVLTF
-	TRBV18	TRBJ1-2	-	TGTGCCAGCTCACCAAGTTCGGGGGGCCATGGCTACACCTTC	CASSPSSGGHGYTF
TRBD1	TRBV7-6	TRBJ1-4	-	TGTGCCAGCAGCTGGGGTACAGGGGGTGAAAAACTGTTTTTT	CASSWGTGGEKLFF
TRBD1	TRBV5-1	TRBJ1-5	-	TGCGCCAGCAGCGTACAGGGGGCGCCGGGTCAGCCCCAGCATTTT	CASSVQGAPGQPQHF
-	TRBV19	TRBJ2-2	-	TGTGCCAGTAGAACAGTGGTATTGACCGGGGAGCTGTTTTTT	CASRTVVLTGELFF
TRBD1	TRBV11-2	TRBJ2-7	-	TGTGCCAGCAGTCGGACAGGGCCCGAGCAGTACTTC	CASSRTGPEQYF
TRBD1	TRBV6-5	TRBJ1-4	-	TGTGCCAGCAGTAGACCCGGACAGGCGGGAGAAAAACTGTTTTTT	CASSRPGQAGEKLFF
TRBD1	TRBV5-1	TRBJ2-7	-	TGCGCCAGCAGCTTGGCCCCGACAGGGGGAACGAGCTCCTACGAGCAGTACTTC	CASSLAPTGGTSSYEQYF
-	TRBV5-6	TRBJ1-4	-	TGTGCCAGCAGCTTTAGACGGGGAGAGTCTGAAAAACTGTTTTTT	CASSFRRGESEKLFF
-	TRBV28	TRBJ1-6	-	TGTGCCAGCAGTTCCTCGACAGGATCAGGACTACCCCTCCACTTT	CASSSSTGSGLPLHF
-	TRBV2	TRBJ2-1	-	TGTGCCAGCAGTGAAGGGTCCAGGAGCTCCTACAATGAGCAGTTCTTC	CASSEGSRSSYNEQFF
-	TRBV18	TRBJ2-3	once	TGTGCCAGCTCACTAAACAGGGTAGATACGCAGTATTTT	CASSLNRVDTQYF
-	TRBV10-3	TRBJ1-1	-	TGTGCCACCCGCGAGAACACTGAAGCTTTCTTT	CATRENTEAFF
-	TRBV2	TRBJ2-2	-	TGTGCCAGCGAAACGGGGGCGAACACCGGGGAGCTGTTTTTT	CASETGANTGELFF
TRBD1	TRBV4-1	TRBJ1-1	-	TGCGCCAGCAGCACCGAGGACAGGGCTAACACTGAAGCTTTCTTT	CASSTEDRANTEAFF
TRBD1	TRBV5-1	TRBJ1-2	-	TGCGCCAGCAGCCCGAGGACAGGGCCCGAGAATGGCTACACCTTC	CASSPRTGPENGYTF
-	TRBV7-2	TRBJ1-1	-	TGTGCCAGCGCCCTGAACACTGAAGCTTTCTTT	CASALNTEAFF
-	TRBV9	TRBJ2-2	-	TGTGCCAGCAGCGTATTTAGGGACTCCGGGGAGCTGTTTTTT	CASSVFRDSGELFF
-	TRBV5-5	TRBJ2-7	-	TGTGCCAGCAGCCCGGGCCTCCTGAGAAACGAGCAGTACTTC	CASSPGLLRNEQYF
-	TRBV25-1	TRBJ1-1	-	TGTGCCACAGGGGATGGCACTGAAGCTTTCTTT	CATGDGTEAFF
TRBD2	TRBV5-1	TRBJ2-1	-	TGCGCCAGCAACGCGGGGGTGGAATACAATGAGCAGTTCTTC	CASNAGVEYNEQFF
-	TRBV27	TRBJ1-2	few	TGTGCCAGCAGCCGCGCAGGGGAATTGAGTGGCTACACCTTC	CASSRAGELSGYTF
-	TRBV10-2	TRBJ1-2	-	TGCGCCAGCAGTACTACCCAACATGGTGATGGCTACACCTTC	CASSTTQHGDGYTF
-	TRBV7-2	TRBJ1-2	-	TGTGCCAGCAGCCCCGAAATGTCAGGGAACTATGGCTACACCTTC	CASSPEMSGNYGYTF
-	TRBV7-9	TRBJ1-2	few	TGTGCCAGCACACCAGGGCAGGCCTATGGCTACACCTTC	CASTPGQAYGYTF